Below are 32 T cell receptor beta chains sequenced from a single sample in a study of blood T cell repertoires in COVID-19. Measured with immunoSEQ multiplex PCR; TCRdb has only the in-frame clones, and not every one. The table lists 30,000 to 35,000 clones, roughly four fifths of them singletons, with 41% in the top ten. Source material: peripheral blood. These receptor sequences come from a man older than 75 with active or convalescent COVID-19.

This chain joins TRBV4-3 and TRBJ2-1; possible D gene TRBD2, 6 bases. V was clipped by 3 bases and J by 9 bases, with 12 bases between them. This CDR3 is 13 amino acids long. The V gene's germline CDR1 is LGHNA and CDR2 YSLEER. This CDR3 is CASSQGLRGEQFF. The CDR3 nucleotides are TGCGCCAGCAGCCAGGGACTGCGCGGTGAGCAGTTCTTC.

The chain couples TRBV27 to TRBJ2-5; the D gene is possibly TRBD2 (5 bases). This CDR3 region has 15 residues. Germline V gene lookup returns CDR1 MNHEY and CDR2 SMNVEV (reference sequence). V lost 10 bases to trimming and J lost 4 bases, with 22 bases between them. CDR3 in DNA: TGTGCCACCTCACACTCGTTAGATGGGAGAGAGACCCAGTACTTC. The encoded protein is CATSHSLDGRETQYF.

CDR3 in amino acids: CASSTPFQGNTEAFF. In DNA, the CDR3 is TGTGCCAGCAGTACCCCATTTCAGGGGAACACTGAAGCTTTCTTT. The chain has TRBV6-2 or TRBV6-3 and TRBJ1-1; D is possibly TRBD1 (5 bases). The CDR3 has 15 amino acids. Per the germline V gene, CDR1 is MNHEY and CDR2 is SVGEGT. V lost 5 bases to trimming and J lost 1 base, with 14 bases between them.

This clone appeared a single time. The J gene is TRBJ2-1, the V gene TRBV2; TRBD2 is a possible D gene (5 bases). CDR1 and CDR2 (germline): SNHLY, FYNNEI. Trimming pared 8 bases from V and 7 bases from J, leaving 12 bases between. This CDR3 is built from 12 residues. The CDR3 nucleotides read TGTGCCAGCGGTACTAGTTGGAATGAGCAGTTCTTC. Translation gives CASGTSWNEQFF.

This clone was observed a handful of times. V usage is TRBV20-1 and J usage is TRBJ2-1, with D possibly matching TRBD1 (6 bases). V was trimmed by 3 bases and J by 11 bases, leaving 11 bases between them. The germline V gene has CDR1 DFQATT and CDR2 SNEGSKA (reference sequence). This CDR3 is built from 11 residues. CDR3 region: CSARGQLKQFF. The CDR3 coding sequence is TGCAGTGCTAGGGGACAACTAAAGCAGTTCTTC.

The sample holds one count of this clone. The V and J genes are TRBV28 and TRBJ2-7; 10 bases map to TRBD2. CDR1 is MDHEN and CDR2 is SYDVKM in the germline V gene. This CDR3 comprises 15 residues. The J segment lost 3 bases and the V segment lost 6 bases, leaving 8 bases of the junction unmatched. CDR3 DNA: TGTGCCAGCAGGGACGGACTAGCGGAGCACTACGAGCAGTACTTC. Protein: CASRDGLAEHYEQYF.

This chain connects TRBV6-5 to TRBJ1-2; D might be TRBD1 (5 bases). The V gene lost 2 bases and the J gene lost 3 bases, with 10 bases spanning the gap. CDR1 and CDR2 (germline): MNHEY, SVGAGI. There are 14 residues in the CDR3. CDR3 in DNA: TGTGCCAGCAGTTACCGCGGAGGGGACTATGGCTACACCTTC. It yields the protein CASSYRGGDYGYTF.

CDR3 bases: TGTGCCAGCAGCTTGGGGGCTCCAGGGTACCGAGGGGGCCAGTACTTC. Protein: CASSLGAPGYRGGQYF. The chain links TRBV5-5 to TRBJ2-5, with D perhaps TRBD1 (6 bases). Per the germline V gene, CDR1 is SGHKS and CDR2 is YYEKEE (reference sequence). CDR3 size: 16 residues. Trimming took 0 bases from V and 10 from J, leaving 22 bases between them. The complete variable domain, with remaining parts taken from reference TRBV5-5 and TRBJ2-5, reads DAGVTQSPTHLIKTRGQQVTLRCSPISGHKSVSWYQQVLGQGPQFIFQYYEKEERGRGNFPDRFSARQFPNYSSELNVNALLLGDSALYLCASSLGAPGYRGGQYFGPGTRLLVL.

This rearrangement joins TRBV4-3 to TRBJ1-3; no clear D gene. The germline V gene has CDR1 LGHNA and CDR2 YSLEER. The CDR3 has 17 amino acids. V was shortened by 0 bases and J by 1 base, with 13 bases between the two germline ends. The CDR3 DNA sequence: TGCGCCAGCAGCCAAGATTTTCAGAGGGCTTCTGGAAACACCATATATTTT. This sequence encodes CASSQDFQRASGNTIYF.

The chain carries TRBV7-2 and TRBJ2-7, with 9 nucleotides matching TRBD1. The CDR3 has 15 residues. Unmatched junction bases numbered 10, after V lost 5 bases and J lost 5 bases. Per the germline V gene, CDR1 is SGHTA and CDR2 is FQGNSA. CDR3 nucleotide sequence: TGTGCCAGCAGCCAGGGGACAGGGCGGTTCGACGAGCAGTACTTC. Translation: CASSQGTGRFDEQYF.

CDR3 bases: TGTGCCAGTAGTATAGGGGGCGGCCCCTACGAGCAGTACTTC. Protein sequence: CASSIGGGPYEQYF. The gene calls are TRBV19 and TRBJ2-7; a possible D gene is TRBD1 (5 bases). CDR1 is LNHDA, CDR2 SQIVND, per germline (reference sequence). The CDR3 contains 14 residues. V lost 1 base and J 2 bases, leaving 9 bases between the germline ends.

The J gene is TRBJ1-3, the V gene TRBV19; 8 positions match TRBD1. Per the germline V gene, CDR1 is LNHDA and CDR2 is SQIVND (reference sequence). The CDR3 is 13 residues long. V gave up 6 bases and J gave up 7 bases; unmatched junction bases: 5. This chain's CDR3 is CASSRDRTNTIYF. In nucleotides, the CDR3 is TGTGCCAGTAGCCGGGACAGGACCAACACCATATATTTT.

The rearrangement links TRBV2 to TRBJ2-5; 14 bases align to TRBD2. The CDR3 loop spans 17 amino acids. Germline CDR1 SNHLY, CDR2 FYNNEI. The junction had 10 bases not matched to a gene; V was cut back by 6 bases and J by 4 bases. The CDR3 nucleotides read TGTGCCAGCAGCTCTGGACTAGCGGGAGGAGGAGGAGAGACCCAGTACTTC. This translates into CASSSGLAGGGGETQYF. The whole variable domain, remainder taken from reference TRBV2 and TRBJ2-5, is EPEVTQTPSHQVTQMGQEVILRCVPISNHLYFYWYRQILGQKVEFLVSFYNNEISEKSEIFDDQFSVERPDGSNFTLKIRSTKLEDSAMYFCASSSGLAGGGGETQYFGPGTRLLVL.

The chain recombines TRBV12-5 with TRBJ2-1, with 11 bases matching TRBD2. CDR3 length equals 13 residues. V was clipped by 6 bases and J by 7 bases; unmatched bases: 2. The germline V gene encodes CDR1 LGHNT and CDR2 FRNRAP. The CDR3 is CASGASGRNEQFF. The DNA for the CDR3 is TGTGCTAGTGGGGCTAGCGGGAGGAATGAGCAGTTCTTC.

The chain carries TRBV19 and TRBJ2-1, with TRBD2 matching over 7 bases. The CDR3 length is 13 residues. Trimming at V came to 10 bases and at J to 0 bases, leaving 3 bases not matched to a gene. CDR1 and CDR2 (germline): LNHDA, SQIVND (reference sequence). The CDR3 nucleotides are TGTGCCACCGGGAGGAGCTCCTACAATGAGCAGTTCTTC. Protein sequence: CATGRSSYNEQFF.

This clone appeared a few times. The chain joins TRBV5-4 to TRBJ2-7, with D uncertain. From germline, CDR1 is SGHNT and CDR2 YYREEE (reference sequence). V was trimmed by 0 bases and J by 1 base, leaving 5 bases between them. This CDR3 region has 13 residues. For the CDR3, the DNA is TGTGCCAGCAGCTTGGAGCTTTCCTACGAGCAGTACTTC. Translating it yields CASSLELSYEQYF.

The chain uses TRBV12-3 or TRBV12-4 and TRBJ1-5; the D is unclear. The CDR3 sequence is 12 residues long. The V gene lost 2 bases and the J gene lost 11 bases, with 10 bases spanning the gap. CDR3 bases: TGTGCCAGCAGTTTATACGGAGATGCCCAGCATTTT. It is translated as CASSLYGDAQHF.

This chain links TRBV9 with TRBJ1-4; D is unresolved. V was cut by 0 bases and J by 7 bases, with 10 bases left in between. CDR3 length equals 14 residues. Germline loops: CDR1 SGDLS, CDR2 YYNGEE. DNA for the CDR3: TGTGCCAGCAGCGTAGGTGATTCCGGTGAAAAACTGTTTTTT. It specifies CASSVGDSGEKLFF. The complete variable domain, with remaining parts taken from reference TRBV9 and TRBJ1-4, reads DSGVTQTPKHLITATGQRVTLRCSPRSGDLSVYWYQQSLDQGLQFLIQYYNGEERAKGNILERFSAQQFPDLHSELNLSSLELGDSALYFCASSVGDSGEKLFFGSGTQLSVL.

The V call is TRBV20-1, the J call TRBJ1-2, with D unclear. The V and J ends lost 4 bases and 0 bases respectively, with 3 bases between them. The CDR3 covers 11 residues. Germline values: CDR1 DFQATT, CDR2 SNEGSKA (reference sequence). The CDR3 protein is CSATPNYGYTF. The CDR3 coding sequence is TGCAGTGCTACTCCTAACTATGGCTACACCTTC.

V is TRBV19 and J is TRBJ2-1, with TRBD2 matching 10 bases. The germline V gene has CDR1 LNHDA and CDR2 SQIVND (reference sequence). J gave up 10 bases and V 5 bases, and 5 bases lay outside the gene matches. The CDR3 consists of 13 residues. The CDR3 region is CASSEAGGDEQFF. CDR3 coding DNA: TGTGCCAGTAGTGAAGCGGGAGGGGACGAGCAGTTCTTC.

This clone was seen only once. V gene TRBV19 combines with J gene TRBJ2-1; tentative D call: TRBD2 (6 bases). Trimming shortened V by 3 bases and J by 2 bases, and 8 bases separated the two germline ends. Germline CDR1 and CDR2: LNHDA and SQIVND (reference sequence). This CDR3 spans 14 amino acids. Here the CDR3 reads CASSMGGTYNEQFF. For the CDR3, the DNA is TGTGCCAGTAGTATGGGCGGGACCTACAATGAGCAGTTCTTC.

This chain joins TRBV28 and TRBJ2-7; 8 nucleotides align to TRBD1. CDR1 and CDR2 from the germline V gene are MDHEN and SYDVKM. CDR3 length: 17 residues. The junction had 14 bases not matched to a gene; V was cut back by 4 bases and J by 3 bases. The CDR3 loop reads CASSSPTRDRWIYEQYF. The CDR3 DNA is TGTGCCAGCAGTTCCCCTACTCGGGACAGGTGGATCTACGAGCAGTACTTC. Filled out from reference TRBV28 and TRBJ2-7, the complete variable domain reads DVKVTQSSRYLVKRTGEKVFLECVQDMDHENMFWYRQDPGLGLRLIYFSYDVKMKEKGDIPEGYSVSREKKERFSLILESASTNQTSMYLCASSSPTRDRWIYEQYFGPGTRLTVT.

V usage is TRBV9 and J usage is TRBJ2-5; 13 bases match TRBD2. Germline V lookup: CDR1 SGDLS, CDR2 YYNGEE. With 0 bases clipped from V and 5 bases from J, the junction kept 7 bases outside the gene matches. The CDR3 runs to 17 residues. CDR3 DNA sequence: TGTGCCAGCAGCGTAGGGAGGACTAGCGGGAGCGCGGAGACCCAGTACTTC. This translates into CASSVGRTSGSAETQYF.

The count of this clone is one. The gene calls are TRBV7-9 and TRBJ2-7; D not certain. The CDR3 is made up of 13 amino acids. Germline CDR1 reads SEHNR; CDR2 reads FQNEAQ (reference sequence). With 5 bases removed from V and 2 bases from J, the gap between germline ends came to 10 bases. The CDR3 here is CASSPKHPYEQYF. CDR3 in DNA: TGTGCCAGCAGCCCCAAGCACCCCTACGAGCAGTACTTC.

The chain couples TRBV28 to TRBJ1-2, with TRBD1 matching over 8 bases. The CDR3 consists of 13 residues. CDR1 and CDR2 (germline): MDHEN, SYDVKM. V dropped 9 bases and J dropped 5; count of bases not matched to a gene: 8. The CDR3 protein is CASADRGGYGYTF. The CDR3 DNA follows: TGTGCCAGTGCTGACAGGGGTGGTTATGGCTACACCTTC.

V gene TRBV7-8 combines with J gene TRBJ1-2; D remains ambiguous. The V gene's germline CDR1 is SGHVS and CDR2 FQNEAQ. The CDR3 runs 16 residues. Trimming pared 1 base from V and 1 base from J, leaving 13 bases between. In nucleotides, the CDR3 is TGTGCCAGCAGCTTAGTGTTGCGATCCCTTAACTATGGCTACACCTTC. This translates into CASSLVLRSLNYGYTF.

The chain has TRBV4-1 and TRBJ2-7, with 9 bases matching TRBD2. The CDR3 has 15 residues. The V and J ends lost 1 base and 5 bases, in that order; junction bases with no gene match: 6. In germline, CDR1 is MGHRA, CDR2 YSYEKL. DNA for the CDR3: TGCGCCAGCAGCCAAGTTAGCGGGAGTGGGAACGAGCAGTACTTC. Residues: CASSQVSGSGNEQYF.

This clone has just one count. This chain connects TRBV27 to TRBJ1-5; the match to TRBD1 covers 9 bases. Germline V gene sequence: CDR1 MNHEY, CDR2 SMNVEV (reference sequence). Losses at the gene ends were 5 bases for V and 7 bases for J; bases not matched to a gene: 6. This CDR3 spans 14 amino acids. CDR3 region: CASSATGGGQPQHF. The CDR3 bases are TGTGCCAGCAGTGCAACAGGGGGCGGGCAGCCCCAGCATTTT.

The chain combines TRBV9 with TRBJ2-5; weak D call: TRBD1 (6 bases). V lost 0 bases and J lost 4, with 16 bases in between. This CDR3 is built from 16 residues. Germline V CDR1 and CDR2: SGDLS, YYNGEE. The CDR3 loop is CASSVAATGIGETQYF. The CDR3 bases are TGTGCCAGCAGCGTAGCCGCTACAGGGATCGGAGAGACCCAGTACTTC.

The chain is built from TRBV2 and TRBJ1-2; 8 bases align to TRBD1. CDR3 size: 14 residues. Trimming took 4 bases from V and 1 from J; bases not matched to a gene: 2. In germline, CDR1 is SNHLY, CDR2 FYNNEI. CDR3 sequence reads: CASSGQGFNYGYTF. For the CDR3, the DNA is TGTGCCAGCAGTGGACAGGGGTTTAACTATGGCTACACCTTC.

The chain is built from TRBV23-1 and TRBJ2-3; possibly TRBD2 for D (6 bases). TRBV23-1 is an open reading frame, and its role is uncertain. This CDR3 region has 16 residues. V lost 0 bases, J lost 0 bases, and 10 bases lay in between. CDR3 in amino acids: CASSQSAGTSTDTQYF. Here the CDR3 DNA reads TGCGCCAGCAGTCAATCAGCTGGGACTAGCACAGATACGCAGTATTTT.

V usage is TRBV9 and J usage is TRBJ2-5; TRBD2 is a possible D gene (6 bases). V lost 3 bases, J lost 0 bases, and 12 bases lay in between. The CDR3 extends over 15 amino acids. Germline V gene data show CDR1 as SGDLS and CDR2 as YYNGEE. The CDR3 protein is CASSAPGSNQETQYF. In DNA, the CDR3 is TGTGCCAGCAGCGCTCCCGGGAGCAACCAAGAGACCCAGTACTTC.